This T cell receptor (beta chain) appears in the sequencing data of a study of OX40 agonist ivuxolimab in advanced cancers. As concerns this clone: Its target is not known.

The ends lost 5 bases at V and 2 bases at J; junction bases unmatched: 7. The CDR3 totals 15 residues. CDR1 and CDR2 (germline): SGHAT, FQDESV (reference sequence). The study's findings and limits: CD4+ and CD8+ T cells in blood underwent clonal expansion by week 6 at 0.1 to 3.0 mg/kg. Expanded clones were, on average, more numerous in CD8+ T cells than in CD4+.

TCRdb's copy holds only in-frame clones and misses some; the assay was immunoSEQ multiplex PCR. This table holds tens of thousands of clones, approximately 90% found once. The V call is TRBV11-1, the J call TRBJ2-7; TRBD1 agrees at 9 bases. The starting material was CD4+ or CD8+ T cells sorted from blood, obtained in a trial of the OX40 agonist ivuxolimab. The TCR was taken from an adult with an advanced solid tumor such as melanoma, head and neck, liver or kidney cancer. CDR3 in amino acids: CASSRGTGSTYEQYF. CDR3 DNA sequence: TGTGCCAGCAGCCGGGGGACAGGGAGCACCTACGAGCAGTACTTC.